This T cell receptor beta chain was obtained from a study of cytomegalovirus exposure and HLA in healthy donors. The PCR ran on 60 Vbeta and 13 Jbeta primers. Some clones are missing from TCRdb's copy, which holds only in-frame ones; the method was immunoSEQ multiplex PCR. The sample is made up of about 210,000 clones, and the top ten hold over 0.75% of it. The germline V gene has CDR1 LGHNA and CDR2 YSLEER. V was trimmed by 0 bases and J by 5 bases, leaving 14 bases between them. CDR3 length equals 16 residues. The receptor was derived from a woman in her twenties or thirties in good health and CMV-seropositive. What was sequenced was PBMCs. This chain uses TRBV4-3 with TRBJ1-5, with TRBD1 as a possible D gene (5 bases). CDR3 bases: TGCGCCAGCAGCCAAGATGTTTCGGGGGAGCATCAGCCCCAGCATTTT. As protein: CASSQDVSGEHQPQHF.